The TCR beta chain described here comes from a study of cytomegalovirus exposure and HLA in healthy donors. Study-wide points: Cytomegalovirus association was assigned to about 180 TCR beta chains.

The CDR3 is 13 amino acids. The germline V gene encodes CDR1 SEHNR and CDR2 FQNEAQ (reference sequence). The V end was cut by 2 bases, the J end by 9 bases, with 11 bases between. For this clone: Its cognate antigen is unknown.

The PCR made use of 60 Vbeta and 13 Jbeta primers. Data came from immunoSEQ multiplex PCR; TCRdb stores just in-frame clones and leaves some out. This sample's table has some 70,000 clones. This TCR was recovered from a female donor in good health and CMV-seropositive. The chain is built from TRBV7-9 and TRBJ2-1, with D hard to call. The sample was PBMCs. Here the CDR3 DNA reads TGTGCCAGCAGCTTAACCGAGCTAGGTGAGCAGTTCTTC. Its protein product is CASSLTELGEQFF.